The 22 T cell receptor beta chains given below trace back to one sample, sequenced in a study of T cell responses to AZD1222 COVID-19 vaccine. The assay was immunoSEQ multiplex PCR, and TCRdb's table has in-frame clones only and misses some. The data show around 30,000 clones, approximately 93% seen once. The starting material was peripheral blood, obtained on day 0 of AZD1222 vaccination. These receptors were taken from an adult in good health.

This chain joins TRBV7-2 and TRBJ1-1; 7 bases fit TRBD1. The CDR3 is 16 amino acids. Germline values: CDR1 SGHTA, CDR2 FQGNSA. The trim removed 0 bases at V and 4 bases at J, leaving 8 bases unmatched. In DNA form, the CDR3 reads TGTGCCAGCAGCTTAGCGGCAGGGGGAAGAGGCACTGAAGCTTTCTTT. The encoded protein is CASSLAAGGRGTEAFF.

The chain links TRBV6-1 to TRBJ2-1; maybe TRBD2 (6 bases). The germline CDR1 and CDR2 sequences are MNHNS and SASEGT. Trimming took off 4 bases at V and 8 bases at J, with 21 bases between the two ends. The CDR3 is 16 amino acids. The CDR3 bases are TGTGCCAGCAGTGCATTTCGCGGGGCCTCCGAGGATGAGCAGTTCTTC. Translation: CASSAFRGASEDEQFF.

The V and J genes are TRBV11-2 and TRBJ2-2; no reliable D call. The CDR3 totals 13 residues. Germline values: CDR1 SGHAT, CDR2 FQNNGV. V shed 6 bases and J shed 6 bases, with 11 bases lying between them. The CDR3 is CASSYSAPGELFF. CDR3 nucleotide sequence: TGTGCCAGCAGTTACAGTGCACCCGGGGAGCTGTTTTTT. Using reference TRBV11-2 and TRBJ2-2 for the parts outside the CDR3, the full variable domain is EAGVAQSPRYKIIEKRQSVAFWCNPISGHATLYWYQQILGQGPKLLIQFQNNGVVDDSQLPKDRFSAERLKGVDSTLKIQPAKLEDSAVYLCASSYSAPGELFFGEGSRLTVL.

This clone was observed once. The chain combines TRBV19 with TRBJ2-4; TRBD1 is a possible D gene (5 bases). Germline lookup yields CDR1 LNHDA and CDR2 SQIVND (reference sequence). The CDR3 is made up of 14 amino acids. Trimming left V 5 bases short and J 0 bases short, with 8 bases between. The DNA for the CDR3 is TGTGCCAGTAGTGACAGATTAGCCAAAAACATTCAGTACTTC. It codes for CASSDRLAKNIQYF. Full variable domain (rest looked up from reference TRBV19 and TRBJ2-4): DGGITQSPKYLFRKEGQNVTLSCEQNLNHDAMYWYRQDPGQGLRLIYYSQIVNDFQKGDIAEGYSVSREKKESFPLTVTSAQKNPTAFYLCASSDRLAKNIQYFGAGTRLSVL.

The rearrangement uses TRBV6-5 and TRBJ2-7; D may be TRBD2 (5 bases). This CDR3 is built from 13 residues. V lost 6 bases and J lost 0, with 9 bases in between. Per germline, CDR1 MNHEY and CDR2 SVGAGI. DNA of the CDR3: TGTGCCAGCAGCGAGACTACCTCCTACGAGCAGTACTTC. Residues: CASSETTSYEQYF.

This clone has only a few counts. The chain combines TRBV4-3 with TRBJ1-4; 7 positions match TRBD1. CDR3 length: 15 amino acids. V dropped 4 bases and J dropped 12; count of bases not matched to a gene: 14. In germline, CDR1 is LGHNA, CDR2 YSLEER. The CDR3 protein is CASSLQPGTARELFF. The CDR3 bases are TGCGCCAGCAGCCTCCAACCCGGGACAGCTAGGGAACTGTTTTTT.

The chain has TRBV29-1 and TRBJ1-1; D remains ambiguous. Trimming pared 7 bases from V and 1 base from J, leaving 10 bases between. Germline CDR1 and CDR2: SQVTM and ANQGSEA. The CDR3 has 12 amino acids. The CDR3 sequence: CSAGRPNTEAFF. DNA for the CDR3: TGCAGCGCCGGACGGCCGAACACTGAAGCTTTCTTT.

This clone was counted a few times. V gene TRBV5-6 combines with J gene TRBJ1-3; a weak D match, TRBD1 (6 bases). The CDR3 extends over 15 amino acids. Trimming left V 6 bases short and J 4 bases short, with 17 bases between. Looked up from germline, CDR1 is SGHDT and CDR2 is YYEEEE. The CDR3 coding sequence is TGTGCCAGCACCCCCGGGGGGCCGTCGGGAAACACCATATATTTT. Protein product: CASTPGGPSGNTIYF.

This clone was seen once. The chain joins TRBV6-5 to TRBJ1-2; TRBD1 matches at 7 bases. Looked up from germline, CDR1 is MNHEY and CDR2 is SVGAGI. CDR3 size: 14 residues. J was trimmed by 4 bases and V by 1 base; bases with no gene match: 3. CDR3 sequence reads: CASSYYRGPYGYTF. The DNA of the CDR3 is TGTGCCAGCAGTTACTACAGGGGTCCCTATGGCTACACCTTC.

The V gene is TRBV19, the J gene TRBJ2-4; 9 bases line up with TRBD2. The CDR3 has 17 amino acids. Germline V CDR1 and CDR2: LNHDA, SQIVND (reference sequence). Trimming took 7 bases from V and 3 from J; bases not matched to a gene: 13. The CDR3 is CASKNLAGSGNKNIQYF. The CDR3 region has the DNA TGTGCCAGTAAGAATCTAGCGGGGTCAGGGAACAAAAACATTCAGTACTTC.

The gene calls are TRBV5-8 and TRBJ2-2, with 7 bases aligning to TRBD1. Germline CDR1 and CDR2: SGHTS and YDEGEE. With V trimmed by 4 bases and J by 0 bases, 12 bases remained unmatched. There are 18 residues in the CDR3. The DNA of the CDR3 is TGTGCCAGCAGCCGGGGACAGATCCCCGTTTCGAACACCGGGGAGCTGTTTTTT. It is translated as CASSRGQIPVSNTGELFF.

This chain links TRBV28 with TRBJ2-5; 11 bases are shared with TRBD1. The CDR3 extends over 15 amino acids. Germline assignment: CDR1 MDHEN and CDR2 SYDVKM. With 7 bases clipped from V and 5 bases from J, the junction kept 9 bases outside the gene matches. This CDR3 is CASKGQGGAGETQYF. CDR3 bases: TGTGCCAGCAAGGGACAGGGGGGAGCCGGGGAGACCCAGTACTTC.

V gene TRBV7-2 combines with J gene TRBJ2-7; 12 nucleotides match TRBD2. The length of the CDR3 is 16 residues. Germline V gives CDR1 SGHTA, CDR2 FQGNSA. J lost 5 bases, V lost 5 bases, and 10 bases had no gene match. CDR3 DNA sequence: TGTGCCAGCAGCCCGACTAGCGGGAGTTCTCTGAACGAGCAGTACTTC. This codes for CASSPTSGSSLNEQYF.

The CDR3 reads CASSTRDRGNYGYTF. CDR3 bases: TGTGCCAGCAGTACTCGGGACAGGGGTAACTATGGCTACACCTTC. This rearrangement joins TRBV6-5 to TRBJ1-2; TRBD1 matches at 10 bases. The trim removed 5 bases at V and 1 base at J, leaving 4 bases unmatched. CDR1 is MNHEY, CDR2 SVGAGI, per germline. There are 15 residues in the CDR3.

V and J are TRBV14 and TRBJ2-7; 7 nucleotides agree with TRBD1. The CDR3 is 16 residues long. Germline values: CDR1 SGHDN, CDR2 FVKESK. V dropped 6 bases and J dropped 2; count of bases not matched to a gene: 13. The CDR3 spells CASSHSDRARAYEQYF. The DNA for the CDR3 is TGTGCCAGCAGTCACAGTGACAGGGCTCGGGCCTACGAGCAGTACTTC.

The CDR3 here is CASSEGLAGVGRETQYF. The CDR3 DNA reads as TGCGCCAGCAGTGAAGGACTAGCGGGAGTCGGCCGGGAGACCCAGTACTTC. The chain combines TRBV10-1 with TRBJ2-5; 13 bases are shared with TRBD2. The ends lost 3 bases at V and 5 bases at J; junction bases unmatched: 9. Germline loops: CDR1 WNHNN, CDR2 SYGVQD (reference sequence). The CDR3 has 17 residues.

The chain combines TRBV15 with TRBJ2-3; the D gene could be TRBD1 or TRBD2 (5 bases each). V was clipped by 0 bases and J by 6 bases, with 13 bases between them. Germline V gene sequence: CDR1 LNHNV, CDR2 YYDKDF (reference sequence). The CDR3 is made up of 15 amino acids. CDR3 in amino acids: CATSREWGSGDTQYF. The DNA for the CDR3 is TGTGCCACCAGCAGAGAGTGGGGGTCTGGCGATACGCAGTATTTT.

The chain combines TRBV7-9 with TRBJ2-2, with TRBD1 identical over 10 bases. The ends lost 6 bases at V and 6 bases at J; junction bases unmatched: 10. There are 16 residues in the CDR3. CDR1 and CDR2 from the germline V gene are SEHNR and FQNEAQ (reference sequence). CDR3 sequence reads: CASSPPDRGRPGELFF. Here the CDR3 DNA reads TGTGCCAGCAGTCCACCTGACAGGGGGCGCCCCGGGGAGCTGTTTTTT.

This chain joins TRBV10-2 and TRBJ1-2, with 7 bases matching TRBD1. Germline V gives CDR1 WSHSY, CDR2 SAAADI. The CDR3 is 14 residues long. V shed 0 bases and J 4 bases; nucleotides not matched to a gene: 2. In nucleotides, the CDR3 is TGCGCCAGCAGTGAGTCAGGGGGCGGCTATGGCTACACCTTC. It encodes CASSESGGGYGYTF.

The V call is TRBV5-4, the J call TRBJ1-2, with D uncertain. V was shortened by 0 bases and J by 6 bases, with 12 bases between the two germline ends. The CDR3 length is 14 residues. Germline V lookup: CDR1 SGHNT, CDR2 YYREEE (reference sequence). The CDR3 spells CASSLAPEVDGYTF. In DNA form, the CDR3 reads TGTGCCAGCAGCTTGGCGCCGGAGGTGGATGGCTACACCTTC.

The V and J genes are TRBV27 and TRBJ1-4, with D hard to call. The CDR3 spans 14 residues. The V gene's germline CDR1 is MNHEY and CDR2 SMNVEV (reference sequence). Trimming pared 6 bases from V and 7 bases from J, leaving 15 bases between. The CDR3, as DNA: TGTGCCAGCAGCTACGGGTCCCCAGGTGAAAAACTGTTTTTT. It codes for CASSYGSPGEKLFF.

In this sample, this clone turned up once. The chain couples TRBV7-2 to TRBJ1-3, with a possible D match to TRBD1 (5 bases). The V end lost 2 bases, the J end lost 4 bases, and 21 bases lay between the germline ends. The CDR3 covers 18 residues. The germline CDR1 and CDR2 sequences are SGHTA and FQGNSA. The CDR3 loop is CASSLWGDPRAAGNTIYF. In nucleotides, the CDR3 is TGTGCCAGCAGCTTATGGGGGGACCCCCGCGCTGCGGGAAACACCATATATTTT.